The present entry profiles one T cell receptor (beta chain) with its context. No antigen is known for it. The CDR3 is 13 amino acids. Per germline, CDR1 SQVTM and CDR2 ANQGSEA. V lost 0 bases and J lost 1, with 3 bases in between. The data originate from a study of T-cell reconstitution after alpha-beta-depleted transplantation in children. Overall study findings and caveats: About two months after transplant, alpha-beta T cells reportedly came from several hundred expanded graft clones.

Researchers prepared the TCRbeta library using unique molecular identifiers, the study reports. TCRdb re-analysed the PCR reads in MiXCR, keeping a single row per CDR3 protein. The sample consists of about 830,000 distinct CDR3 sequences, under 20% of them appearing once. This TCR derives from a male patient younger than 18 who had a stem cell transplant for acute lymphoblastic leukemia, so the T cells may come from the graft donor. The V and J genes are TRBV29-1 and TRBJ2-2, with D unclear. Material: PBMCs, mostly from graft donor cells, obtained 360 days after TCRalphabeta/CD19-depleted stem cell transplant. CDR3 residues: CSVEEGNTGELFF. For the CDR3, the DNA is TGCAGCGTTGAAGAGGGGAACACCGGGGAGCTGTTTTTT.